This section outlines one TCR beta chain sequence together with its context. Its antigen is unknown. Germline lookup yields CDR1 MDHEN and CDR2 SYDVKM. Trimming removed 9 bases from V and 4 bases from J, with 13 bases in between. This CDR3 is 13 amino acids long. TCRbeta library preparation incorporated unique molecular identifiers. MiXCR, applied by TCRdb to the PCR reads, yields one record per CDR3 protein. The sample has about a million distinct CDR3 sequences, about 26% seen once. The sample is drawn from a study of T-cell reconstitution after alpha-beta-depleted transplantation in children. Whole-study results and caveats: The main origin of T-cell counts and diversity one year after transplant was newly produced T cells.

Sequenced material: PBMCs, mostly from graft donor cells, taken 360 days after TCRalphabeta/CD19-depleted stem cell transplant. This TCR was recovered from a boy younger than two who had a stem cell transplant for SCID, so the T cells may come from the graft donor. The chain is built from TRBV28 and TRBJ2-1, with no clear D. The CDR3 region is CASAALPYNEQFF. DNA for the CDR3: TGTGCCAGTGCCGCCTTACCATACAATGAGCAGTTCTTC.